The present T cell receptor (beta chain) was sequenced within a study of identical twins. Germline V gene lookup returns CDR1 WNHNN and CDR2 SYGVQD (reference sequence). The CDR3 runs 13 residues. V was clipped by 2 bases and J by 6 bases, with 8 bases between them. From the 5' RACE reads, TCRdb called clonotypes with MiXCR, one entry per CDR3 protein. The sample yields some 440,000 distinct CDR3 sequences, 20% to 25% seen once. The sample holds a few counts of this clonotype. A further study also used this sample, focusing on T cells expressing NK-cell markers.

The chain carries TRBV10-1 and TRBJ2-4; TRBD1 might be the D (5 bases). The receptor was derived from a woman younger than 35 in good health. The specimen was CD4+ T cells sorted from blood. The CDR3 loop reads CASSENRRNIQYF. CDR3 sequence (DNA): TGCGCCAGCAGTGAGAACAGGAGAAACATTCAGTACTTC.